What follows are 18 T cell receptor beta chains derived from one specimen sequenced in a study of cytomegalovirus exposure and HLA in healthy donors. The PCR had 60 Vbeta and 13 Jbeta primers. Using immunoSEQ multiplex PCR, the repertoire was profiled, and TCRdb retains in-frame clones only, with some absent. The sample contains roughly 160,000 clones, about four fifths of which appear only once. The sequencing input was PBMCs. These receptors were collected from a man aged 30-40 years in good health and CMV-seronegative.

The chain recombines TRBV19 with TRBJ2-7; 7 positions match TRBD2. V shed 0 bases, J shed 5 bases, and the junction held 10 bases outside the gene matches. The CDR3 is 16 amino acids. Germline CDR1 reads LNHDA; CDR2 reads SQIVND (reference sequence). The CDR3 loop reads CASSIDISGVLDEQYF. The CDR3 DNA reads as TGTGCCAGTAGTATAGATATCAGCGGGGTATTGGACGAGCAGTACTTC.

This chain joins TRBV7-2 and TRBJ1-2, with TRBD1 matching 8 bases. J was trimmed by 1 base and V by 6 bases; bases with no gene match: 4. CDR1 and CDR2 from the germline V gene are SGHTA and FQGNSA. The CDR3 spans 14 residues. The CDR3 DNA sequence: TGTGCCAGCAGGGACAGGGAAATTAACTATGGCTACACCTTC. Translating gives CASRDREINYGYTF.

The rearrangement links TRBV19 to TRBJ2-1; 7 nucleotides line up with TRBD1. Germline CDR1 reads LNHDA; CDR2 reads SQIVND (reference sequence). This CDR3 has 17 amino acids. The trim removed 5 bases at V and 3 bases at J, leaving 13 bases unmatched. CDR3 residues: CASSEVHRGRYYNEQFF. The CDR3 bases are TGTGCCAGTAGTGAGGTTCACAGGGGTAGGTACTACAATGAGCAGTTCTTC.

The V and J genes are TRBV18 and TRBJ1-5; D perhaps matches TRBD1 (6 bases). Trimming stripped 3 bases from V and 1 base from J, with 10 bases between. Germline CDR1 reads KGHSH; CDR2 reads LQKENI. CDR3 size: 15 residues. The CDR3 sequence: CASSPIGQSNQPQHF. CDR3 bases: TGTGCCAGCTCACCTATTGGACAGAGCAATCAGCCCCAGCATTTT.

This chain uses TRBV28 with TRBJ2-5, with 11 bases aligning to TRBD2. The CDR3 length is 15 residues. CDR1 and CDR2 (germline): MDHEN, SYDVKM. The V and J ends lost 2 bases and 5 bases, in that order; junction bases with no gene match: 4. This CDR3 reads CASSLILAGVETQYF. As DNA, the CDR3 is TGTGCCAGCAGTTTAATACTAGCGGGAGTTGAGACCCAGTACTTC.

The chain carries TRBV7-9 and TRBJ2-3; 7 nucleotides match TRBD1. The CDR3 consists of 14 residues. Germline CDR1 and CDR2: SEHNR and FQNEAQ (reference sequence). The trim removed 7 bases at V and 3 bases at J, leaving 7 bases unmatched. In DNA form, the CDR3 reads TGTGCCAGCATTCACCAGACAGGGACAGATACGCAGTATTTT. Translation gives CASIHQTGTDTQYF.

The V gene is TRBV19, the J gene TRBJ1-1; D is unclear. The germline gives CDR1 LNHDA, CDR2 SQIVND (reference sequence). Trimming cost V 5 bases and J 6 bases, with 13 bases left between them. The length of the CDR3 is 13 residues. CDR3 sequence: CASSVGWSSEAFF. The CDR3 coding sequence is TGTGCCAGTAGTGTCGGGTGGTCTTCTGAAGCTTTCTTT.

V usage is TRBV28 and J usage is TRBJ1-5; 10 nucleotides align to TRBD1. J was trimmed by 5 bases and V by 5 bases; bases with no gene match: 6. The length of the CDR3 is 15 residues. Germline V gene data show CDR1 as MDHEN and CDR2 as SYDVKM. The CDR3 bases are TGTGCCAGCAGTGTGGACAGGGGGTTTTATCAGCCCCAGCATTTT. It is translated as CASSVDRGFYQPQHF.

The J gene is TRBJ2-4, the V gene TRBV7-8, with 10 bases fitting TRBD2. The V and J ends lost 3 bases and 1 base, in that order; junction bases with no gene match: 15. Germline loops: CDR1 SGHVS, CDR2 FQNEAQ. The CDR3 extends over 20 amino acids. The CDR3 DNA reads TGTGCCAGCAGCTTGGCCCTAGCGGGAGAAAGTGGGGCGGCCAAAAACATTCAGTACTTC. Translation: CASSLALAGESGAAKNIQYF. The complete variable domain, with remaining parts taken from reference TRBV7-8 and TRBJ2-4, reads GAGVSQSPRYKVAKRGQDVALRCDPISGHVSLFWYQQALGQGPEFLTYFQNEAQLDKSGLPSDRFFAERPEGSVSTLKIQRTQQEDSAVYLCASSLALAGESGAAKNIQYFGAGTRLSVL.

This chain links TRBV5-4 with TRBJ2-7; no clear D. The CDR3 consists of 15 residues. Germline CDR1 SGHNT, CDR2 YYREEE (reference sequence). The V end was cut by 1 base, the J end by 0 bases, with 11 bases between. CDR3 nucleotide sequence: TGTGCCAGCAGCTTGAGAGACCGGAGCTCCTACGAGCAGTACTTC. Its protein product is CASSLRDRSSYEQYF.

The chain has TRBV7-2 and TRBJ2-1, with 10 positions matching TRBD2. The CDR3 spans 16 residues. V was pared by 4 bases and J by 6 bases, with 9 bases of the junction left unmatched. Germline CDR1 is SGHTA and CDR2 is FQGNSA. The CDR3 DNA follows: TGTGCCAGCAGCTCCGAGGGGGGACTAGCGCCCAATGAGCAGTTCTTC. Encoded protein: CASSSEGGLAPNEQFF.

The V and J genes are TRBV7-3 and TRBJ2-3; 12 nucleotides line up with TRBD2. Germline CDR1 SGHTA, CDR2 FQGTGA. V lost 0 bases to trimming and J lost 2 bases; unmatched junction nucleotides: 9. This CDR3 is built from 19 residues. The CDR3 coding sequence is TGTGCCAGCAGCTTAACAGATAATGGACTAGCGGGGTCCACAGATACGCAGTATTTT. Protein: CASSLTDNGLAGSTDTQYF.

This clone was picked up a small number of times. Here the CDR3 DNA reads TGTGCCAGCAGTGAAAGGGACATTTACACCGGGGAGCTGTTTTTT. Encoded protein: CASSERDIYTGELFF. The chain uses TRBV7-8 and TRBJ2-2; perhaps TRBD1 as D (6 bases). Looked up from germline, CDR1 is SGHVS and CDR2 is FQNEAQ. The CDR3 spans 15 residues. V lost 6 bases and J lost 3, with 14 bases in between.

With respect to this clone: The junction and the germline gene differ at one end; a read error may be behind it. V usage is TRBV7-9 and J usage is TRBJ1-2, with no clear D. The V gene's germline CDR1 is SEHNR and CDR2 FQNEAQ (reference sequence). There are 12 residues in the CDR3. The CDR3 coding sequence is TGTTCCAGCAGCTACAGAGACTATGGCTACACCTTC. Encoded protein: CSSSYRDYGYTF.

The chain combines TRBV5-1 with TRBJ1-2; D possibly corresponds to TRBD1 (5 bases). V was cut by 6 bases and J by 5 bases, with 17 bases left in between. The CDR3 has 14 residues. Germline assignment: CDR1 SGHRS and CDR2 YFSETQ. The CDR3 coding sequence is TGCGCCAGCACCGCCCCGGGGGTAATATATGGCTACACCTTC. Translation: CASTAPGVIYGYTF.

CDR3 in amino acids: CSVEDRHRVQETQYF. The CDR3 DNA reads TGCAGCGTTGAAGATCGTCACAGGGTCCAAGAGACCCAGTACTTC. The rearrangement uses TRBV29-1 and TRBJ2-5; D perhaps matches TRBD1 (6 bases). Germline V gene data show CDR1 as SQVTM and CDR2 as ANQGSEA. The V end was cut by 0 bases, the J end by 1 base, with 12 bases between. This CDR3 has 15 amino acids.

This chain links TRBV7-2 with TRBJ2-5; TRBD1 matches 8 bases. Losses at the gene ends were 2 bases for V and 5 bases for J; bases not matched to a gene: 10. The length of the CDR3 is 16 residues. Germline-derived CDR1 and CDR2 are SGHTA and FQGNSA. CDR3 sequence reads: CASSLWRTGSMETQYF. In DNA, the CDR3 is TGTGCCAGCAGCTTATGGAGGACAGGGTCGATGGAGACCCAGTACTTC.

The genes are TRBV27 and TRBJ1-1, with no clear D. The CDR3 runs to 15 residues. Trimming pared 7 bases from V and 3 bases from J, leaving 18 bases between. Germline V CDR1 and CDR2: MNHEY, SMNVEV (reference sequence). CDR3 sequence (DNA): TGTGCCAGCACTCTTACGGGGATTGCGCACACTGAAGCTTTCTTT. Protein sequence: CASTLTGIAHTEAFF.